This entry lists 22 T cell receptor beta chains sequenced from one sample in a study of T-cell reconstitution after alpha-beta-depleted transplantation in children. Unique molecular identifiers were incorporated when the TCRbeta library was constructed. TCRdb ran MiXCR on the PCR reads and lists one entry per CDR3 protein. This sample has 300,000 or so distinct CDR3 sequences, with nearly 10% found just once. This specimen was PBMCs from the stem cell graft donor, taken from the stem cell graft. The receptors derive from a human donor who donated a stem cell graft to a child with SCID.

This clonotype has only a few counts. The rearrangement links TRBV2 to TRBJ2-7; TRBD1 aligns across 11 bases. The V gene end was trimmed by 11 bases and the J gene end by 6 bases; junction bases not matched to a gene: 6. Germline CDR1 SNHLY, CDR2 FYNNEI. The CDR3 has 12 amino acids. This CDR3 reads CASGQGAGEQYF. The CDR3 DNA sequence: TGTGCCTCCGGACAGGGGGCGGGCGAGCAGTACTTC.

The chain recombines TRBV6-1 with TRBJ2-1, with D possibly TRBD2 on 7 matching bases. The V gene's germline CDR1 is MNHNS and CDR2 SASEGT. CDR3 length: 15 residues. Trimming took off 8 bases at V and 5 bases at J, with 19 bases between the two ends. The CDR3 region has the DNA TGTGCCAGCGCCTGGGGGAGGGGGAAAAACAATGAGCAGTTCTTC. Translated: CASAWGRGKNNEQFF.

This chain connects TRBV12-3 or TRBV12-4 to TRBJ1-5, with D perhaps matching TRBD1 (6 bases). The V gene lost 5 bases and the J gene lost 9 bases, with 14 bases spanning the gap. CDR3 size: 13 residues. CDR3 amino acids: CASSQTGSAPQHF. DNA of the CDR3: TGTGCCAGCAGTCAAACAGGGTCGGCGCCCCAGCATTTT.

This clonotype has a single count. The chain is built from TRBV12-3 or TRBV12-4 and TRBJ2-2; 7 positions match TRBD2. The CDR3 sequence is 15 residues long. V lost 0 bases to trimming and J lost 5 bases; unmatched junction nucleotides: 3. CDR3 protein: CASSLAGGKTGELFF. The DNA of the CDR3 is TGTGCCAGCAGTTTAGCGGGGGGGAAGACCGGGGAGCTGTTTTTT.

This clonotype has a count of ten or more. The rearrangement links TRBV5-1 to TRBJ2-1; D is ambiguous. The CDR3 runs to 16 residues. The germline CDR1 and CDR2 sequences are SGHRS and YFSETQ. Trimming cost V 1 base and J 5 bases, with 16 bases left between them. The CDR3 nucleotides are TGCGCCAGCAGCTTGAGTCCTAGTACGGGTAACAATGAGCAGTTCTTC. Amino acid sequence: CASSLSPSTGNNEQFF.

This clonotype was found a few times. The V gene is TRBV5-1, the J gene TRBJ2-1, with TRBD1 identical over 10 bases. The CDR3 extends over 18 amino acids. CDR1 and CDR2 from the germline V gene are SGHRS and YFSETQ. The trim removed 5 bases at V and 8 bases at J, leaving 19 bases unmatched. The CDR3 nucleotides are TGCGCCAGCAGATTTGGGTTAGAGAGGGACAGGGGTTCGGATGAGCAGTTCTTC. Its protein product is CASRFGLERDRGSDEQFF.

This clonotype was seen more than once but under ten times. This chain uses TRBV12-3 or TRBV12-4 with TRBJ2-3; 8 nucleotides agree with TRBD2. V was clipped by 5 bases and J by 4 bases; unmatched bases: 11. The CDR3 consists of 16 residues. The CDR3 DNA reads TGTGCCAGCAGTGCCTTACTAGCGGAGGGGGCAGATACGCAGTATTTT. Translated, it gives CASSALLAEGADTQYF.

This clonotype occurred many times. The CDR3 region has the DNA TGCAGTGCTAGTACCGGACGTACTCTAGATGAGCAGTTCTTC. This encodes CSASTGRTLDEQFF. The chain combines TRBV20-1 with TRBJ2-1; D unclear. Per the germline V gene, CDR1 is DFQATT and CDR2 is SNEGSKA (reference sequence). V was shortened by 3 bases and J by 8 bases, with 17 bases between the two germline ends. The CDR3 is made up of 14 amino acids.

V is TRBV12-3 or TRBV12-4 and J is TRBJ1-2, with D uncertain. The germline V and J ends were trimmed by 6 bases and 5 bases, with 7 bases remaining between them. The CDR3 runs 11 residues. The CDR3 sequence is CASSAQYGYTF. The DNA for the CDR3 is TGTGCCAGCAGCGCCCAATATGGCTACACCTTC.

This rearrangement joins TRBV2 to TRBJ2-5; D is undetermined. Germline values: CDR1 SNHLY, CDR2 FYNNEI. The CDR3 sequence is 14 residues long. The germline V and J ends were trimmed by 0 bases and 3 bases, with 8 bases remaining between them. CDR3 residues: CASSEALREETQYF. The CDR3 DNA sequence: TGTGCCAGCAGTGAAGCGCTTCGGGAAGAGACCCAGTACTTC.

The chain carries TRBV6-1 and TRBJ1-5; perhaps TRBD1 as D (6 bases). V lost 2 bases, J lost 5 bases, and 16 bases lay in between. The CDR3 has 16 residues. In germline, CDR1 is MNHNS, CDR2 SASEGT. The CDR3 is CASSERPGDAYQPQHF. For the CDR3, the DNA is TGTGCCAGCAGTGAACGCCCAGGGGATGCATATCAGCCCCAGCATTTT.

There are many counts of this clonotype. The chain employs TRBV5-1 and TRBJ2-1; TRBD1 is a possible D gene (5 bases). The CDR3 runs to 13 residues. V gave up 4 bases and J gave up 4 bases, with 9 bases separating them. Germline loops: CDR1 SGHRS, CDR2 YFSETQ. The CDR3: CASSDSNYNEQFF. The CDR3 nucleotides are TGCGCCAGCAGCGACAGTAATTACAATGAGCAGTTCTTC. Combining the CDR3 with reference TRBV5-1 and TRBJ2-1 gives the whole variable domain KAGVTQTPRYLIKTRGQQVTLSCSPISGHRSVSWYQQTPGQGLQFLFEYFSETQRNKGNFPGRFSGRQFSNSRSEMNVSTLELGDSALYLCASSDSNYNEQFFGPGTRLTVL.

This clonotype has at least ten counts. This chain links TRBV10-1 with TRBJ1-3; possibly TRBD1 for D (6 bases). The germline V gene encodes CDR1 WNHNN and CDR2 SYGVQD (reference sequence). V was shortened by 3 bases and J by 0 bases, with 9 bases between the two germline ends. The CDR3 spans 15 residues. As DNA, the CDR3 is TGCGCCAGCAGTGAAGGGGGAATCTCTGGAAACACCATATATTTT. This encodes CASSEGGISGNTIYF.

This clonotype was observed many times. The chain has TRBV25-1 and TRBJ1-1; D unclear. The CDR3 has 14 amino acids. Germline V gene data show CDR1 as MGHDK and CDR2 as SYGVNS. Deletions cut 1 base from V and 3 bases from J, with 9 bases between. CDR3 nucleotides: TGTGCCAGCAGTGAATCAGGTGGAGACACTGAAGCTTTCTTT. It codes for CASSESGGDTEAFF.

V is TRBV12-3 or TRBV12-4 and J is TRBJ2-5, with TRBD1 matching 7 bases. The CDR3 runs to 14 residues. The trim removed 6 bases at V and 5 bases at J, leaving 9 bases unmatched. This CDR3 is CASSQGQILETQYF. The CDR3 DNA follows: TGTGCCAGCAGCCAGGGACAGATCTTGGAGACCCAGTACTTC.

This chain connects TRBV5-1 to TRBJ1-1; possibly TRBD1 for D (5 bases). The CDR3 totals 15 residues. V was pared by 2 bases and J by 1 base, with 12 bases between. Germline V lookup: CDR1 SGHRS, CDR2 YFSETQ. DNA for the CDR3: TGCGCCAGCAGCTTAACCCCGGGGGGGAACACTGAAGCTTTCTTT. It codes for CASSLTPGGNTEAFF.

This clonotype turned up a few times. The chain uses TRBV5-5 and TRBJ2-3; TRBD1 or TRBD2 may be the D gene (5 bases each). The V end was cut by 2 bases, the J end by 0 bases, with 10 bases between. CDR1 and CDR2 (germline): SGHKS, YYEKEE (reference sequence). CDR3 length equals 15 residues. Here the CDR3 DNA reads TGTGCCAGCAGCTTTCGGGGCCCTAGCACAGATACGCAGTATTTT. Residues: CASSFRGPSTDTQYF.

This clonotype was picked up many times. The rearrangement uses TRBV2 and TRBJ2-2, with 7 bases identical to TRBD1. The CDR3 runs to 14 residues. Germline loops: CDR1 SNHLY, CDR2 FYNNEI. The V and J ends lost 10 bases and 1 base, in that order; junction bases with no gene match: 6. CDR3: CATPGQRNTGELFF. The CDR3 region has the DNA TGTGCCACCCCGGGACAGAGGAACACCGGGGAGCTGTTTTTT.

This clonotype was picked up a small number of times. The V gene is TRBV18, the J gene TRBJ2-3; a weak D match, TRBD2 (5 bases). This CDR3 comprises 16 residues. Germline assignment: CDR1 KGHSH and CDR2 LQKENI. The germline V and J ends were trimmed by 6 bases and 0 bases, with 16 bases remaining between them. Here the CDR3 DNA reads TGTGCCAGCTCCCCCCTAGGAGGCTCTAGCACAGATACGCAGTATTTT. Protein product: CASSPLGGSSTDTQYF.

The chain joins TRBV5-1 to TRBJ2-1, with D unclear. Deletions cut 4 bases from V and 6 bases from J, with 8 bases between. This CDR3 has 12 amino acids. Germline loops: CDR1 SGHRS, CDR2 YFSETQ. CDR3 region: CASSQTTNEQFF. CDR3 bases: TGCGCCAGCAGCCAGACGACCAATGAGCAGTTCTTC.

The chain carries TRBV6-5 and TRBJ2-6, with a tentative D call TRBD1 (6 bases). Germline-derived CDR1 and CDR2 are MNHEY and SVGAGI. CDR3 length equals 17 residues. With 2 bases removed from V and 4 bases from J, the gap between germline ends came to 15 bases. CDR3 region: CASSYDGDKVGANVLTF. In DNA form, the CDR3 reads TGTGCCAGCAGTTACGATGGGGACAAAGTGGGGGCCAACGTCCTGACTTTC.

CDR3 sequence (DNA): TGTGCCAGCAGCCAGCGGAGGATAGGGGACACCGGGGAGCTGTTTTTT. It is translated as CASSQRRIGDTGELFF. The chain combines TRBV3-1 with TRBJ2-2; possibly TRBD1 or TRBD2 for D (5 bases each). The CDR3 is 16 residues long. From germline, CDR1 is LGHDT and CDR2 YNNKEL (reference sequence). Between the trimmed V and J ends, which lost 3 bases and 3 bases, there was a span of 14 bases.